These 6 T cell receptor beta chains share one sample of origin, sequenced in a study of blood T cell repertoires in COVID-19. Sequencing used immunoSEQ multiplex PCR; TCRdb keeps in-frame clones, though not all of them. The sample shows about 260,000 clones, 80% to 90% of them seen only once. The sample was peripheral blood. Every receptor here comes from a woman aged 40 to 49 with acute or convalescent COVID-19.

The chain uses TRBV12-3 or TRBV12-4 and TRBJ1-5; D gene ambiguous. Trimming took 5 bases from V and 3 from J, leaving 8 bases between them. The length of the CDR3 is 13 residues. CDR3 sequence: CASSPGVNQPQHF. The CDR3 nucleotides read TGTGCCAGCAGTCCCGGGGTCAATCAGCCCCAGCATTTT.

J is TRBJ2-2 and V is TRBV7-7; tentative D call: TRBD2 (5 bases). Germline V gives CDR1 SSHAT, CDR2 FNYEAQ (reference sequence). The CDR3 spans 16 residues. The V end was cut by 2 bases, the J end by 0 bases, with 10 bases between. CDR3 in amino acids: CASSLQAGSNTGELFF. The CDR3 DNA reads as TGTGCCAGCAGCTTACAGGCGGGCTCGAACACCGGGGAGCTGTTTTTT. Variable domain in full (rest from reference TRBV7-7 and TRBJ2-2): GAGVSQSPRYKVTKRGQDVTLRCDPISSHATLYWYQQALGQGPEFLTYFNYEAQPDKSGLPSDRFSAERPEGSISTLTIQRTEQRDSAMYRCASSLQAGSNTGELFFGEGSRLTVL.

The chain uses TRBV6-5 and TRBJ2-2; weak D call: TRBD1 (5 bases). With 7 bases removed from V and 8 bases from J, the gap between germline ends came to 17 bases. Germline V gene lookup returns CDR1 MNHEY and CDR2 SVGAGI. The CDR3 contains 14 residues. CDR3: CASTTLTGAGELFF. The CDR3 nucleotides are TGTGCCAGCACCACCCTAACAGGAGCGGGGGAGCTGTTTTTT.

V usage is TRBV5-4 and J usage is TRBJ1-5; 7 nucleotides align to TRBD1. This CDR3 comprises 14 residues. Germline V gene lookup returns CDR1 SGHNT and CDR2 YYREEE (reference sequence). Trimming took 4 bases from V and 7 from J; bases not matched to a gene: 8. The CDR3 DNA follows: TGTGCCAGCAGCCCGGACAGGCTTGGGCAGCCCCAGCATTTT. Encoded protein: CASSPDRLGQPQHF.

The chain recombines TRBV11-2 with TRBJ1-1; 7 positions agree with TRBD1. CDR3 length: 13 residues. Germline loops: CDR1 SGHAT, CDR2 FQNNGV. J lost 7 bases, V lost 1 base, and 3 bases had no gene match. The CDR3 here is CASSLGGQNEAFF. The CDR3 bases are TGTGCCAGCAGCTTAGGGGGACAGAATGAAGCTTTCTTT.

V is TRBV30 and J is TRBJ1-4; 11 bases align to TRBD1. The CDR3 covers 13 residues. J was trimmed by 16 bases and V by 0 bases; bases with no gene match: 7. CDR1 is GTSNPN and CDR2 is SVGIG in the germline V gene (reference sequence). CDR3 nucleotide sequence: TGTGCCTGGAGTGTGGGGACAGGGGGACATCGGTTTTTT. Its translation: CAWSVGTGGHRFF.